The rows below give T cell receptor beta chains drawn from one sample of a study of HIV-infected children after antiretroviral therapy interruption. TCRdb recomputed calls from the 3' RACE reads with MiXCR, one row per CDR3 protein. In the table there are 30,000 to 50,000 distinct CDR3 sequences, less than 8.5% of which are singletons. The specimen was CD45RA+ CD4+ T cells from PBMCs, pooled from several time points, collected from a donor given antiretroviral therapy, either interrupted or continuous. All receptors come from a pool of human donors with HIV. CDR3s include the opening cysteine and the closing phenylalanine or tryptophan. Fields, in order: clone size, V gene, D gene, J gene, CDR3 protein, CDR3 DNA. The D gene is left open where the match is weak. Expanded clones are given a class, and other clones once, few, many or no size at all.

clone size: many
V gene: TRBV2
D gene: -
J gene: TRBJ1-2
CDR3 protein: CASSEALLRQRTNYGYTF
CDR3 DNA: TGTGCCAGCAGTGAAGCGCTTCTGAGACAGCGGACTAACTATGGCTACACCTTC

clone size: many
V gene: TRBV2
D gene: -
J gene: TRBJ1-2
CDR3 protein: CASRDGNSDYTF
CDR3 DNA: TGTGCCAGCAGAGACGGGAACTCCGACTACACCTTC

clone size: many
V gene: TRBV20-1
D gene: TRBD2
J gene: TRBJ2-1
CDR3 protein: CSASGTSGSSNEQFF
CDR3 DNA: TGCAGTGCTAGCGGGACTAGCGGGAGTAGCAATGAGCAGTTCTTC

clone size: -
V gene: TRBV10-3
D gene: TRBD1
J gene: TRBJ2-7
CDR3 protein: CAISTGQGDNEQYF
CDR3 DNA: TGTGCCATCAGTACGGGACAGGGGGATAACGAGCAGTACTTC

clone size: many
V gene: TRBV6-2/TRBV6-3
D gene: -
J gene: TRBJ1-1
CDR3 protein: CASRAGTANTEAFF
CDR3 DNA: TGTGCCAGCAGGGCCGGGACGGCGAACACTGAAGCTTTCTTT

clone size: many
V gene: TRBV28
D gene: -
J gene: TRBJ2-5
CDR3 protein: CASTDTRASFRGETQYF
CDR3 DNA: TGTGCCAGCACCGATACTCGGGCTAGCTTTCGGGGAGAGACCCAGTACTTC

clone size: many
V gene: TRBV6-1
D gene: -
J gene: TRBJ1-2
CDR3 protein: CASSGSNYGYTF
CDR3 DNA: TGTGCCAGCAGTGGCTCAAACTATGGCTACACCTTC

clone size: many
V gene: TRBV29-1
D gene: -
J gene: TRBJ2-7
CDR3 protein: CSVDWGLKGSSSYEQYF
CDR3 DNA: TGCAGCGTTGATTGGGGACTCAAGGGCTCCAGCTCCTACGAGCAGTACTTC

clone size: many
V gene: TRBV6-6
D gene: TRBD1
J gene: TRBJ2-3
CDR3 protein: CASSETGAETLYF
CDR3 DNA: TGTGCCAGCAGTGAAACAGGGGCAGAAACGCTGTATTTT

clone size: many
V gene: TRBV6-5
D gene: TRBD2
J gene: TRBJ2-1
CDR3 protein: CASRQLAGGPHEQFF
CDR3 DNA: TGTGCCAGCAGACAACTAGCGGGAGGGCCTCATGAGCAGTTCTTC

clone size: many
V gene: TRBV24-1
D gene: -
J gene: TRBJ2-1
CDR3 protein: CATSEGQYNEQFF
CDR3 DNA: TGTGCCACCAGTGAGGGCCAGTACAATGAGCAGTTCTTC

clone size: many
V gene: TRBV19
D gene: -
J gene: TRBJ2-5
CDR3 protein: CASGTLNQDTQYF
CDR3 DNA: TGTGCCAGCGGGACTCTTAACCAAGACACCCAGTACTTT

clone size: many
V gene: TRBV6-4
D gene: -
J gene: TRBJ2-3
CDR3 protein: CASSLMGNTLYF
CDR3 DNA: TGTGCTAGCAGTTTAATGGGGAACACCTTGTACTTT

clone size: -
V gene: TRBV28
D gene: -
J gene: TRBJ1-6
CDR3 protein: CASSLLISPLHF
CDR3 DNA: TGTGCCAGCAGTTTATTAATCTCACCCCTCCACTTT

clone size: few
V gene: TRBV4-1
D gene: TRBD1
J gene: TRBJ2-3
CDR3 protein: CASSQEGTGGPDTQYF
CDR3 DNA: TGCGCCAGCAGCCAAGAAGGGACAGGGGGGCCAGATACGCAGTATTTT

clone size: many
V gene: TRBV14
D gene: -
J gene: TRBJ2-5
CDR3 protein: CASSQQTSFGTQYF
CDR3 DNA: TGTGCCAGCAGCCAACAGACTAGTTTCGGGACCCAGTACTTC

clone size: many
V gene: TRBV20-1
D gene: -
J gene: TRBJ2-3
CDR3 protein: CSARDLRARPPSTDTQYF
CDR3 DNA: TGCAGTGCTAGAGATCTCAGGGCCAGGCCTCCTAGCACAGATACGCAGTATTTT

clone size: -
V gene: TRBV28
D gene: TRBD2
J gene: TRBJ2-3
CDR3 protein: CASSPTSVRADTQYF
CDR3 DNA: TGTGCCAGCAGCCCTACTAGCGTACGAGCAGATACGCAGTATTTT

clone size: many
V gene: TRBV28
D gene: TRBD1
J gene: TRBJ2-1
CDR3 protein: CASSPGTGSYNEQFF
CDR3 DNA: TGTGCCAGCAGCCCCGGGACAGGGTCTTACAATGAGCAGTTCTTC

clone size: many
V gene: TRBV29-1
D gene: TRBD2
J gene: TRBJ2-5
CDR3 protein: CSVVSRGVQTQYF
CDR3 DNA: TGCAGCGTTGTGTCGCGGGGGGTTCAGACCCAGTACTTC

clone size: -
V gene: TRBV29-1
D gene: -
J gene: TRBJ2-1
CDR3 protein: CSVVVRQAYNEQFF
CDR3 DNA: TGCAGCGTCGTAGTGCGCCAAGCCTACAATGAGCAGTTCTTC

clone size: many
V gene: TRBV7-7
D gene: TRBD1
J gene: TRBJ2-7
CDR3 protein: CASSRDRDLEQYF
CDR3 DNA: TGTGCTAGCAGCCGGGACAGGGATCTCGAGCAGTACTTC

clone size: few
V gene: TRBV7-2
D gene: -
J gene: TRBJ1-1
CDR3 protein: CASSLSHPNTEAFF
CDR3 DNA: TGTGCCAGCAGCTTAAGCCATCCGAACACTGAAGCTTTCTTT